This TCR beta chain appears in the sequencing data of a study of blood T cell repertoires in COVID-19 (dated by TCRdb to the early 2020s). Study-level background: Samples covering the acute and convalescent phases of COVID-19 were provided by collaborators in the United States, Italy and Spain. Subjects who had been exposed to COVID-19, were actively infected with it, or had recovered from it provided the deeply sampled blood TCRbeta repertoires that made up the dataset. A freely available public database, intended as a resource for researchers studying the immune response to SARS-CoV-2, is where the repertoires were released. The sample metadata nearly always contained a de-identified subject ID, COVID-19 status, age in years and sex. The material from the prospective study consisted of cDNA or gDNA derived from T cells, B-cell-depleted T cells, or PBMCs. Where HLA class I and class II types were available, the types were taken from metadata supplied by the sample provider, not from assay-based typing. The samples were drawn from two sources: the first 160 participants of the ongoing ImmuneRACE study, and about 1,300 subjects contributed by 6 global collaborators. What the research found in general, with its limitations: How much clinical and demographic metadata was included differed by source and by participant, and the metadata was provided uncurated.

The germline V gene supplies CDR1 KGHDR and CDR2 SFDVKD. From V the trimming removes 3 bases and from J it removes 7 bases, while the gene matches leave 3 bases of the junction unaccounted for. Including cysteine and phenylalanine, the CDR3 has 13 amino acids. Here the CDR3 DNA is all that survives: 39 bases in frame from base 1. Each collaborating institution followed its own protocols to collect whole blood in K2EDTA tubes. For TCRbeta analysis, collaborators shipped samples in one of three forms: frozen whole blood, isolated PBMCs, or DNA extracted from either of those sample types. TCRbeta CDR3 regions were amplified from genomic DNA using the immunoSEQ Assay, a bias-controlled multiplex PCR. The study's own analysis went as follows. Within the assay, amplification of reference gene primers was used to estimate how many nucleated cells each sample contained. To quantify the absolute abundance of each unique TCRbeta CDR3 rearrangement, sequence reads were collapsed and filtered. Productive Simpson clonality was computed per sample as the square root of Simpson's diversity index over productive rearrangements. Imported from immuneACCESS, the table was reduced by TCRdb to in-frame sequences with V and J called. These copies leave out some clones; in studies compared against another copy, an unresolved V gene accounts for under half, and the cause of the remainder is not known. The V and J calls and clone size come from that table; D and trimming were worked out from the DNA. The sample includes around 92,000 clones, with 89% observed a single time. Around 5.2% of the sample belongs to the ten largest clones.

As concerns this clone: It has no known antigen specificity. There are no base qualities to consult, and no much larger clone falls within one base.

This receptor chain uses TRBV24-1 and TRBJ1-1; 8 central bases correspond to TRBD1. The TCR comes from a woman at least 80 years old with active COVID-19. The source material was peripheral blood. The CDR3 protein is CATSDRTGLEAFF. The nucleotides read TGTGCCACCAGTGATCGGACAGGGCTTGAAGCTTTCTTT.